These 26 T cell receptor beta chains were all obtained from the same sample, sequenced in a study of PD-L1 blockade in urothelial cancer. Time point described: pretreatment peripheral blood. The repertoire was sequenced with immunoSEQ multiplex PCR; TCRdb's copy has only in-frame clones and lacks some. The sample has some 45,000 clones; more than 75% are singletons. This specimen was PBMCs, taken around atezolizumab (anti-PD-L1) treatment. These receptors were obtained from a man aged 55 to 70 with urothelial cancer.

The chain uses TRBV2 and TRBJ2-5, with 7 bases matching TRBD2. This CDR3 spans 12 amino acids. The germline V gene has CDR1 SNHLY and CDR2 FYNNEI. V lost 4 bases and J lost 11; bases outside the gene matches: 7. The CDR3 sequence is CASSAQGGSQYF. In DNA form, the CDR3 reads TGTGCCAGCAGTGCCCAGGGAGGGAGTCAGTACTTC. The variable domain in full, completed from reference TRBV2 and TRBJ2-5, reads EPEVTQTPSHQVTQMGQEVILRCVPISNHLYFYWYRQILGQKVEFLVSFYNNEISEKSEIFDDQFSVERPDGSNFTLKIRSTKLEDSAMYFCASSAQGGSQYFGPGTRLLVL.

The rearrangement links TRBV19 to TRBJ2-7; possible D gene TRBD2, 6 bases. CDR3 size: 14 residues. Germline-derived CDR1 and CDR2 are LNHDA and SQIVND (reference sequence). The ends were cut back, 7 bases at V and 6 bases at J, with 19 bases in the middle. The CDR3 spells CASKMRREGSEQYF. The CDR3, as DNA: TGTGCCAGTAAGATGCGGAGGGAAGGTTCCGAGCAGTACTTC.

The chain couples TRBV10-3 to TRBJ1-2, with 7 bases lining up with TRBD1. The CDR3 contains 15 residues. Per the germline V gene, CDR1 is ENHRY and CDR2 is SYGVKD. V lost 0 bases, J lost 3 bases, and 4 bases stayed unmatched. This CDR3 reads CAISESEGQYYGYTF. CDR3 DNA sequence: TGTGCCATCAGTGAGTCGGAGGGACAGTACTATGGCTACACCTTC.

This chain links TRBV6-1 with TRBJ2-7; weak D call: TRBD2 (6 bases). The CDR3 length is 15 residues. Germline CDR1 and CDR2: MNHNS and SASEGT. The ends were cut back, 6 bases at V and 3 bases at J, with 18 bases in the middle. CDR3: CASSASSAGFYEQYF. CDR3 coding DNA: TGTGCCAGCAGCGCATCTAGCGCGGGCTTCTACGAGCAGTACTTC.

This clone was counted between two and nine times. This rearrangement joins TRBV6-1 to TRBJ1-2, with a tentative D call TRBD1 (6 bases). Looked up from germline, CDR1 is MNHNS and CDR2 is SASEGT. V shed 2 bases and J shed 8 bases, with 12 bases lying between them. The CDR3 is 13 residues long. The CDR3 reads CASSENREKGYTF. The CDR3 DNA reads as TGTGCCAGCAGTGAAAACAGGGAGAAGGGCTACACCTTC.

The chain uses TRBV19 and TRBJ1-5; no clear D. The V gene lost 5 bases and the J gene lost 0 bases, with 14 bases spanning the gap. Germline CDR1 reads LNHDA; CDR2 reads SQIVND (reference sequence). CDR3 size: 16 residues. CDR3 sequence: CASSDLATNSNQPQHF. CDR3 nucleotides: TGTGCCAGTAGTGACTTAGCTACCAATAGCAATCAGCCCCAGCATTTT.

The CDR3 DNA reads as TGTGCCAGCAGTTCCCTGCCTAGCGGGAGAGCTTACGAGCAGTACTTC. Residues: CASSSLPSGRAYEQYF. The chain recombines TRBV27 with TRBJ2-7; 10 nucleotides agree with TRBD2. With 4 bases clipped from V and 4 bases from J, the junction kept 10 bases outside the gene matches. Germline V gene data show CDR1 as MNHEY and CDR2 as SMNVEV (reference sequence). The CDR3 totals 16 residues.

The V call is TRBV6-4, the J call TRBJ2-2, with 9 bases that match TRBD2. The ends lost 5 bases at V and 2 bases at J; junction bases unmatched: 3. Germline CDR1 and CDR2: MRHNA and SNTAGT. The CDR3 loop spans 15 amino acids. CDR3 residues: CASSYSGGNTGELFF. The CDR3 nucleotides read TGTGCCAGCAGTTATAGCGGGGGTAACACCGGGGAGCTGTTTTTT.

This sequence joins TRBV14 and TRBJ1-1; 8 bases line up with TRBD1. The V and J ends lost 2 bases and 4 bases, in that order; junction bases with no gene match: 15. Per the germline V gene, CDR1 is SGHDN and CDR2 is FVKESK. This CDR3 contains 18 residues. The CDR3 DNA is TGTGCCAGCAGCCAAACAGGCAGGTTTGGAACAGGGGGCACTGAAGCTTTCTTT. Translation gives CASSQTGRFGTGGTEAFF.

The chain uses TRBV9 and TRBJ2-3; D may be TRBD2 (5 bases). V was trimmed by 8 bases and J by 2 bases, leaving 18 bases between them. CDR3 length: 15 amino acids. CDR1 is SGDLS, CDR2 YYNGEE, per germline. CDR3 protein: CASTKAEPLTDTQYF. The CDR3 DNA is TGTGCCAGTACGAAAGCGGAGCCACTCACAGATACGCAGTATTTT.

This clone showed up just once. V and J are TRBV7-6 and TRBJ2-2, with 8 positions matching TRBD2. This CDR3 is built from 16 residues. Germline V gives CDR1 SGHVS, CDR2 FNYEAQ. The junction had 5 bases not matched to a gene; V was cut back by 5 bases and J by 0 bases. CDR3 residues: CASSPSGGTNTGELFF. CDR3 nucleotides: TGTGCCAGCAGCCCCAGCGGGGGAACGAACACCGGGGAGCTGTTTTTT. Together with reference TRBV7-6 and TRBJ2-2, the CDR3 gives the full variable domain: GAGVSQSPRYKVTKRGQDVALRCDPISGHVSLYWYRQALGQGPEFLTYFNYEAQQDKSGLPNDRFSAERPEGSISTLTIQRTEQRDSAMYRCASSPSGGTNTGELFFGEGSRLTVL.

The CDR3 loop reads CASNRGTNYGYTF. The CDR3 DNA reads TGTGCCAGCAACCGGGGAACTAACTATGGCTACACCTTC. The chain employs TRBV6-1 and TRBJ1-2; no reliable D call. V was shortened by 7 bases and J by 0 bases, with 9 bases between the two germline ends. This CDR3 has 13 residues. CDR1 is MNHNS and CDR2 is SASEGT in the germline V gene.

The chain uses TRBV14 and TRBJ2-1; D is perhaps TRBD1 (5 bases). In germline, CDR1 is SGHDN, CDR2 FVKESK. V lost 4 bases and J lost 3, with 16 bases in between. The CDR3 runs to 16 residues. CDR3 residues: CASSPEGVQLYNEQFF. The CDR3 bases are TGTGCCAGCAGCCCCGAAGGGGTACAACTCTACAATGAGCAGTTCTTC.

The J gene is TRBJ2-1, the V gene TRBV28; D may be TRBD2 (7 bases). Trimming shortened V by 2 bases and J by 8 bases, and 22 bases separated the two germline ends. This CDR3 spans 17 amino acids. Looked up from germline, CDR1 is MDHEN and CDR2 is SYDVKM. Here the CDR3 reads CASSLAPGRGMSDEQFF. CDR3 in DNA: TGTGCCAGCAGTTTAGCGCCTGGGAGGGGGATGTCGGATGAGCAGTTCTTC.

In its sample, this clone was seen a few times. The V gene is TRBV30, the J gene TRBJ2-2; D possibly corresponds to TRBD1 (5 bases). Trimming took 3 bases from V and 0 from J, leaving 8 bases between them. Germline V gene data show CDR1 as GTSNPN and CDR2 as SVGIG (reference sequence). The CDR3 sequence is 14 residues long. The CDR3 loop is CAWRRGPNTGELFF. In DNA form, the CDR3 reads TGTGCCTGGAGAAGGGGTCCGAACACCGGGGAGCTGTTTTTT.

This clone was detected a few times. V usage is TRBV27 and J usage is TRBJ1-1, with unresolved D. Germline assignment: CDR1 MNHEY and CDR2 SMNVEV (reference sequence). Trimming pared 2 bases from V and 0 bases from J, leaving 13 bases between. This CDR3 region has 16 residues. CDR3 residues: CASSLGLKALNTEAFF. CDR3 sequence (DNA): TGTGCCAGCAGTTTAGGGCTAAAGGCGCTGAACACTGAAGCTTTCTTT.

This chain connects TRBV11-1 to TRBJ2-3, with D perhaps matching TRBD1 (6 bases). The CDR3 contains 14 residues. V was cut by 4 bases and J by 3 bases, with 11 bases left in between. Germline-derived CDR1 and CDR2 are SGHAT and FQDESV (reference sequence). The CDR3 region is CASSYRERTDTQYF. DNA of the CDR3: TGTGCCAGCAGCTACAGGGAGAGGACAGATACGCAGTATTTT.

This clone was recorded only once. The V gene is TRBV11-2, the J gene TRBJ1-2; 12 bases align to TRBD1. Germline V CDR1 and CDR2: SGHAT, FQNNGV. With V trimmed by 5 bases and J by 3 bases, 7 bases remained unmatched. The CDR3 runs to 16 residues. In nucleotides, the CDR3 is TGTGCCAGCAGCATTCCGGGACAGGGGGCATACTATGGCTACACCTTC. Translation: CASSIPGQGAYYGYTF.

This clone has just a few counts. The chain couples TRBV19 to TRBJ1-1; 7 nucleotides match TRBD1. Germline V lookup: CDR1 LNHDA, CDR2 SQIVND (reference sequence). Unmatched junction bases numbered 4, after V lost 4 bases and J lost 11 bases. The CDR3 consists of 11 residues. The CDR3 DNA is TGTGCCAGTAGTACCTCGGACAGGGCTTTCTTT. Translated, it gives CASSTSDRAFF.

The genes are TRBV7-2 and TRBJ1-5; maybe TRBD1 (6 bases). Germline lookup yields CDR1 SGHTA and CDR2 FQGNSA. Trimming shortened V by 5 bases and J by 2 bases, and 19 bases separated the two germline ends. This CDR3 has 17 residues. The CDR3: CASSRQGGGQGNQPQHF. The CDR3 DNA reads TGTGCCAGCAGCCGCCAAGGGGGAGGGCAAGGCAATCAGCCCCAGCATTTT.

V usage is TRBV2 and J usage is TRBJ1-4, with 9 bases fitting TRBD1. V shed 6 bases, J shed 1 base, and the junction held 0 bases outside the gene matches. CDR1 and CDR2 (germline): SNHLY, FYNNEI. CDR3 length: 14 amino acids. The CDR3 DNA reads TGTGCCAGCAGGACAGGGGGAACTAATGAAAAACTGTTTTTT. It is translated as CASRTGGTNEKLFF. Using reference TRBV2 and TRBJ1-4 for the parts outside the CDR3, the full variable domain is EPEVTQTPSHQVTQMGQEVILRCVPISNHLYFYWYRQILGQKVEFLVSFYNNEISEKSEIFDDQFSVERPDGSNFTLKIRSTKLEDSAMYFCASRTGGTNEKLFFGSGTQLSVL.

The chain uses TRBV19 and TRBJ2-5; 8 bases align to TRBD1. Looked up from germline, CDR1 is LNHDA and CDR2 is SQIVND (reference sequence). The trim removed 5 bases at V and 2 bases at J, leaving 4 bases unmatched. The CDR3 consists of 14 residues. The DNA of the CDR3 is TGTGCCAGTAGTGAAAGGGACAGGCAAGAGACCCAGTACTTC. Translated, it gives CASSERDRQETQYF.

The V gene is TRBV7-9, the J gene TRBJ2-3, with TRBD2 matching 7 bases. The junction had 7 bases not matched to a gene; V was cut back by 4 bases and J by 0 bases. Germline V gives CDR1 SEHNR, CDR2 FQNEAQ (reference sequence). The CDR3 consists of 16 residues. CDR3 amino acids: CASSSNSGGSTDTQYF. The CDR3, as DNA: TGTGCCAGCAGCTCTAATTCGGGGGGAAGCACAGATACGCAGTATTTT.

The chain joins TRBV5-4 to TRBJ2-3, with 13 nucleotides matching TRBD2. The germline CDR1 and CDR2 sequences are SGHNT and YYREEE (reference sequence). Losses at the gene ends were 4 bases for V and 1 base for J; bases not matched to a gene: 3. The CDR3 covers 16 residues. The DNA for the CDR3 is TGTGCCAGCAGCGCTGGACTAGCGGGGGGCACAGATACGCAGTATTTT. The encoded protein is CASSAGLAGGTDTQYF.

V gene TRBV27 combines with J gene TRBJ2-2; the D is unclear. The CDR3 sequence is 15 residues long. Trimming removed 3 bases at V and 2 bases at J, with 10 bases between. Germline lookup yields CDR1 MNHEY and CDR2 SMNVEV (reference sequence). The CDR3 reads CASSLLGSNTGELFF. For the CDR3, the DNA is TGTGCCAGCAGTTTGCTAGGATCCAACACCGGGGAGCTGTTTTTT.

This clone was detected once. This chain connects TRBV5-1 to TRBJ1-2; perhaps TRBD1 as D (5 bases). V gave up 4 bases and J gave up 3 bases, with 13 bases separating them. Germline-derived CDR1 and CDR2 are SGHRS and YFSETQ. This CDR3 is 14 amino acids long. CDR3 in DNA: TGCGCCAGCAGCATAGGGGTTCAGGACTATGGCTACACCTTC. Translation: CASSIGVQDYGYTF.